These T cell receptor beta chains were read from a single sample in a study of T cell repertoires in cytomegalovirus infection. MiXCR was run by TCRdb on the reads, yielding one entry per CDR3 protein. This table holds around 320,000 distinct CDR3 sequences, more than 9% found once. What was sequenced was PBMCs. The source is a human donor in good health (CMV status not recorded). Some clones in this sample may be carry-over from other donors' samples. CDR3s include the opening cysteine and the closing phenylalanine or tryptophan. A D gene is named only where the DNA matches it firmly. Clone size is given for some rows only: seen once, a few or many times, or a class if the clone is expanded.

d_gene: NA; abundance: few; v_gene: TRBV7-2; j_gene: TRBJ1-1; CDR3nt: TGTGCCAGCAGCCTTATCCTGCCCGGTAGCGGGGGAGCTTTCTTT; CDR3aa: CASSLILPGSGGAFF
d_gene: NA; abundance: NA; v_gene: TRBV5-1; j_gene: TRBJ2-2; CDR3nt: TGCGCCAGCAGCCCCTCAGCGGCCGACTACACCGGGGAGCTGTTTTTT; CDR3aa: CASSPSAADYTGELFF
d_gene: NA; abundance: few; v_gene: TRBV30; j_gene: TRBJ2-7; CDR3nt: TGTGCCTGGAGTGTAAGAGACGAGCAGTACTTC; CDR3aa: CAWSVRDEQYF
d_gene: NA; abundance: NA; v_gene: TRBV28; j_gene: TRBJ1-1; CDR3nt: TGTGCCAGCAGTTTACGGTCTAACAACCGGAACACTGAAGCTTTCTTT; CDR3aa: CASSLRSNNRNTEAFF
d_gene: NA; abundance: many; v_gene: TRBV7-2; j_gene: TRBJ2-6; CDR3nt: TGTGCCAGCAGCTTGAACGGGATGCGTGGGGCCAACGTCCTGACTTTC; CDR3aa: CASSLNGMRGANVLTF
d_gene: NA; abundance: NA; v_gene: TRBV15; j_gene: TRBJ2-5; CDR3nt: TGTGCCACCAGCAGAGATCTACTAAACCAAGAGACCCAGTACTTC; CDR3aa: CATSRDLLNQETQYF
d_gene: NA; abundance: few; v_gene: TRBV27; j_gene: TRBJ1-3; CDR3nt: TGTGCCAGCAGTTTATCTTGGGACAACACCATATATTTT; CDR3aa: CASSLSWDNTIYF
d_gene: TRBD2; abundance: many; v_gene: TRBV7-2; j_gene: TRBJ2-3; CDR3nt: TGTGCCAGCAGTCAAGCGGGGCAATTCACAGATACGCAGTATTTT; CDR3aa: CASSQAGQFTDTQYF
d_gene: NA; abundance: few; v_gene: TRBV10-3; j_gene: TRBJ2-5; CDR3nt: TGTGCCATCGCAAGCGGGCGACAAGAGACCCAGTACTTC; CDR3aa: CAIASGRQETQYF
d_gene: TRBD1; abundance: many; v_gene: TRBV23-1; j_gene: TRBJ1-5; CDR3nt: TGCGCCAGCAGTCAATCGGGGCCAGGGGGCTATCAGCCCCAGCATTTT; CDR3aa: CASSQSGPGGYQPQHF
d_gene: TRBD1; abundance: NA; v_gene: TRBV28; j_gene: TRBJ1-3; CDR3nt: TGTGCCAGCAGTTCCCCGGGACAGGGTTCTGGAAACACCATATATTTT; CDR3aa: CASSSPGQGSGNTIYF
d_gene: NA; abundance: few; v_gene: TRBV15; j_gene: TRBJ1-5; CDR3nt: TGTGCCACCAGCAGAGACCGGGCTGGGACAAATCAGCCCCAGCATTTT; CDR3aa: CATSRDRAGTNQPQHF
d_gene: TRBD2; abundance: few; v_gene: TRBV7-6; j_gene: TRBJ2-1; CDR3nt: TGTGCCAGCAGCTCTATGGGACTAGCGGGATACAATGAGCAGTTCTTC; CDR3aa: CASSSMGLAGYNEQFF
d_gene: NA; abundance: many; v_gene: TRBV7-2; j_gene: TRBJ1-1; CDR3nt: TGTGCCAGCAGCTCCATTTTGAGTACCGCCAGCACTGAAGCTTTCTTT; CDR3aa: CASSSILSTASTEAFF
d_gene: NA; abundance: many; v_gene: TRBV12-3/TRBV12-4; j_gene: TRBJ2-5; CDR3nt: TGTGCCAGCGGATATCAAGTAACGAGCGGGACCCAGTACTTC; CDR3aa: CASGYQVTSGTQYF
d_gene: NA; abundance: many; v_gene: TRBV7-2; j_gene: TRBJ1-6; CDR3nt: TGTGCCAGCAGCCCTCCGGGGTTGTGGTCACCCCTCCACTTT; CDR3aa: CASSPPGLWSPLHF
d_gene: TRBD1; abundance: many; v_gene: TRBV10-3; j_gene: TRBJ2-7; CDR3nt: TGTGCCATCAGTTCCCGGGACAGAATCACCTACGAGCAGTACTTC; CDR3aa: CAISSRDRITYEQYF
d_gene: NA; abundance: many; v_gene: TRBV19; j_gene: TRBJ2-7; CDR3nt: TGTGCCAGTAGTATCGGGCCGGCGGGAAGCGAGCAGTACTTC; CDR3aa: CASSIGPAGSEQYF
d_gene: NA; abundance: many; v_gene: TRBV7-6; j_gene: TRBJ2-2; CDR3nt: TGTGCCAGCAGTCGCATAATGGCCGCCATGGGGACCGGGGAGCTGTTTTTT; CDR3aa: CASSRIMAAMGTGELFF
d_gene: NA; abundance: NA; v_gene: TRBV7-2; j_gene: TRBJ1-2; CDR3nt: TGTGCCAGCAGCTTAGCCGGGATTAAGGTTGGCTACACCTTC; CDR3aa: CASSLAGIKVGYTF
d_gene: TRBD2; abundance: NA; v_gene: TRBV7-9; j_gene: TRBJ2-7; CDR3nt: TGTGCCAGCAGCTCTACTAGCGGGGGGAGGGACGAGCAGTACTTC; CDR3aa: CASSSTSGGRDEQYF
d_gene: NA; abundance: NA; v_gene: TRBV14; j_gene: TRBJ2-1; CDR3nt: TGTGCCAGCAGCCAACCCACGAGTTTGGGGCGCAATGAGCAGTTCTTC; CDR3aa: CASSQPTSLGRNEQFF
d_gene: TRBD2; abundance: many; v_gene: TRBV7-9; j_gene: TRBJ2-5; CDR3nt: TGTGCCAGCAGCCCCTGGTCTCTGCCCGGGGGGGAGGGCCACCAAGAGACCCAGTACTTC; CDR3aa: CASSPWSLPGGEGHQETQYF
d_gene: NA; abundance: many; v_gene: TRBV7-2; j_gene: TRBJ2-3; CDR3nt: TGTGCCAGCAGCTTAAGGTTCGGCACAGATACGCAGTATTTT; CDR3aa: CASSLRFGTDTQYF
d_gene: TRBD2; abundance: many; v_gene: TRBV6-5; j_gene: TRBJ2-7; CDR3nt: TGTGCCAGCACCAAGGAGGGGCCTAGCGGAGCCTACGAGCAGTACTTC; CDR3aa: CASTKEGPSGAYEQYF
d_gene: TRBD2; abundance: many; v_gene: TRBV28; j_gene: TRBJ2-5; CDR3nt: TGTGCCAGCAGTTTCCAATCGGCTAGCGGGAAAGAGACCCAGTACTTC; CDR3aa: CASSFQSASGKETQYF